The T cell receptor (beta chain) described here comes from a study of CD8+ T cells in alopecia areata. Study-level findings and limits: In lesional scalp, particularly from alopecia totalis/universalis, clonality was higher than in normal scalp. A large proportion of expanded lesional clones were detected persisting in scalp and blood during tofacitinib. Clonality in the scalp and expanded CD8+ clones ranked among the top 100 were significantly decreased by tofacitinib.

On this clone: The antigen is not known.

Treatment denoted: oral pan-JAK inhibitor, 5-10 mg twice daily. Following extraction, RNA underwent reverse transcription to cDNA, which served as the sequencing template. Using immunoSEQ multiplex PCR, the repertoire was profiled, and TCRdb retains in-frame clones only, with some absent. The table records some 190,000 clones, 51% of them present only once. J gave up 2 bases and V 5 bases, and 6 bases lay outside the gene matches. Germline CDR1 and CDR2: MNHNS and SASEGT. The CDR3 covers 15 residues. The TCR originated in a human donor with alopecia areata. The specimen comprised CD8+ T cells sorted from blood, sampled around week 53, from a patient treated with tofacitinib. The V gene is TRBV6-1, the J gene TRBJ2-1, with 7 positions matching TRBD2. The CDR3 nucleotides read TGTGCCAGCAGTTCCCTAGCGGATCCCTACAATGAGCAGTTCTTC. Translating gives CASSSLADPYNEQFF.